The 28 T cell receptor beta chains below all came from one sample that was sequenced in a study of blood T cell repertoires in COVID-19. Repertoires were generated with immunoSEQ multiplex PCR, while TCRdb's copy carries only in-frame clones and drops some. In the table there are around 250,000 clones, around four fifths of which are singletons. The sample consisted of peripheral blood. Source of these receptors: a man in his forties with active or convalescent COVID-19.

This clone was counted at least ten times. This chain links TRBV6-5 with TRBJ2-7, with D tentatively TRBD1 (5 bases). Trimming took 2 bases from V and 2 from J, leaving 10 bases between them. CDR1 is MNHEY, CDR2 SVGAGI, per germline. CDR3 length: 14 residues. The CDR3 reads CASSYLAGPYEQYF. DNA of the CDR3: TGTGCCAGCAGTTACCTCGCAGGGCCCTACGAGCAGTACTTC.

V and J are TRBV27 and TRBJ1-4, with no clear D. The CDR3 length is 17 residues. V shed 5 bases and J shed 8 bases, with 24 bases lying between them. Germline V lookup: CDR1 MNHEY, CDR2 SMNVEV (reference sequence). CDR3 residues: CASSPRTRLPGPEKLFF. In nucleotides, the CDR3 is TGTGCCAGCAGTCCCCGAACTAGACTTCCAGGCCCAGAAAAACTGTTTTTT.

CDR3 loop: CASNAGWVGTDTQYF. CDR3 nucleotide sequence: TGTGCCAGCAATGCAGGGTGGGTCGGCACAGATACGCAGTATTTT. V and J are TRBV9 and TRBJ2-3; tentatively, D is TRBD1 (5 bases). Trimming took 6 bases from V and 1 from J, leaving 15 bases between them. In germline, CDR1 is SGDLS, CDR2 YYNGEE. The CDR3 length is 15 residues.

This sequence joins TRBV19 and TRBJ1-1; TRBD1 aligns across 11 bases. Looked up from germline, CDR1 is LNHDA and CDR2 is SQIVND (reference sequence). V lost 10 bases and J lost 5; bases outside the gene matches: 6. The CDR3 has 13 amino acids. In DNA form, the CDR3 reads TGTGCCACCTCCGGGACAGGGGGGACTGAAGCTTTCTTT. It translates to CATSGTGGTEAFF.

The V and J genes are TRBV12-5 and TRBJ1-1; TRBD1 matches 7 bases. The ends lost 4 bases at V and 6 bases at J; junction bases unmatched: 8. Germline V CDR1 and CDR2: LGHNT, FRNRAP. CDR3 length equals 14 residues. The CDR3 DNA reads TGTGCTAGTGGTTCACAGGGGATCAGCGCTGAAGCTTTCTTT. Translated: CASGSQGISAEAFF. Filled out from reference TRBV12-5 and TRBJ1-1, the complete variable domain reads DARVTQTPRHKVTEMGQEVTMRCQPILGHNTVFWYRQTMMQGLELLAYFRNRAPLDDSGMPKDRFSAEMPDATLATLKIQPSEPRDSAVYFCASGSQGISAEAFFGQGTRLTVV.

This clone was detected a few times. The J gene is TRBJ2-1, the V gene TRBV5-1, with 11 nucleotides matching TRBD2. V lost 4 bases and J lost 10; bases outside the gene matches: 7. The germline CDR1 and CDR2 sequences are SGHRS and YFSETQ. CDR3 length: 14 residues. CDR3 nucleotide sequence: TGCGCCAGCAGCGAGACTAGCGGGGTCGGGGAGCAGTTCTTC. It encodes CASSETSGVGEQFF.

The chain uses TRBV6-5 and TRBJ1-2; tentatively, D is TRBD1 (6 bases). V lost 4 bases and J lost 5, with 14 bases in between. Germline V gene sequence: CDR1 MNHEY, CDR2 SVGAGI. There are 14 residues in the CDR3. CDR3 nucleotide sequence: TGTGCCAGCAGTTCATCGACAGGAAATTATGGCTACACCTTC. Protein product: CASSSSTGNYGYTF.

The CDR3 DNA is TGTGCCAGCAGCTTCGCGGCGGGAGCCCCCTACGAGCAGTACTTC. Amino acid sequence: CASSFAAGAPYEQYF. V and J are TRBV5-5 and TRBJ2-7; 7 bases map to TRBD2. J lost 2 bases, V lost 2 bases, and 7 bases had no gene match. This CDR3 has 15 residues. Germline V gene lookup returns CDR1 SGHKS and CDR2 YYEKEE (reference sequence).

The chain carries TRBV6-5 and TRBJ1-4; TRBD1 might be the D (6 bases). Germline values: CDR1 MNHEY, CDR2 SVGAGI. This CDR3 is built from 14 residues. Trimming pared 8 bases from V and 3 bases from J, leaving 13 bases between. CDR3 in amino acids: CASGGGAANEKLFF. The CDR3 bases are TGTGCCAGCGGGGGGGGCGCGGCTAATGAAAAACTGTTTTTT.

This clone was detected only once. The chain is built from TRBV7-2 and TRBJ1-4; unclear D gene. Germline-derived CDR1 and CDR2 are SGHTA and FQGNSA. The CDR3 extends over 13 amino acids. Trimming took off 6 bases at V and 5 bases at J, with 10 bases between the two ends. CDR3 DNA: TGTGCCAGCAGGAGCGCCCGGAATGAAAAACTGTTTTTT. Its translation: CASRSARNEKLFF.

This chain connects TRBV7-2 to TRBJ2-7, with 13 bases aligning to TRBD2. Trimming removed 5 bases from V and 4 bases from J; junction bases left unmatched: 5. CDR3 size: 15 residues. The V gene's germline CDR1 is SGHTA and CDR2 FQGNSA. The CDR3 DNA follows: TGTGCCAGCAGCCTCGGGACTAGCGGGGTTTACGAGCAGTACTTC. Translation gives CASSLGTSGVYEQYF. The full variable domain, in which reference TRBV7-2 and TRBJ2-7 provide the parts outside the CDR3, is GAGVSQSPSNKVTEKGKDVELRCDPISGHTALYWYRQSLGQGLEFLIYFQGNSAPDKSGLPSDRFSAERTGGSVSTLTIQRTQQEDSAVYLCASSLGTSGVYEQYFGPGTRLTVT.

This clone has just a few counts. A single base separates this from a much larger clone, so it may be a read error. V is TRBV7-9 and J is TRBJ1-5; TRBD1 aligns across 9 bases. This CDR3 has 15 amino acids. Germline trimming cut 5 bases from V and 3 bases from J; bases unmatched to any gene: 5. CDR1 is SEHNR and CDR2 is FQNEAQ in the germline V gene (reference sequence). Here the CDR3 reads CASSLGDRDNQPQHF. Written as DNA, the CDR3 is TGTGCCAGCAGCCTAGGGGACAGGGACAATCAGCCCCAGCATTTT.

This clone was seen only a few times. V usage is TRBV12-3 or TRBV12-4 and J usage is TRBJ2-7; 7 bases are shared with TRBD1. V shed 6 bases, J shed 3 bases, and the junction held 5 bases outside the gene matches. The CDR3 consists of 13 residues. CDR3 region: CASRKQGYYEQYF. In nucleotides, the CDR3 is TGTGCCAGCAGGAAACAGGGGTACTACGAGCAGTACTTC.

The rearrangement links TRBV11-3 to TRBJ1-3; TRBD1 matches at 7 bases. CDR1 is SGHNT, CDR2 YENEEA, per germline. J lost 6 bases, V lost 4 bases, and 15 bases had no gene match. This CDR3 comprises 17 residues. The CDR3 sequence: CASSSRNRGDRANTIYF. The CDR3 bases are TGTGCCAGCAGCTCCCGGAACAGGGGAGATAGAGCAAACACCATATATTTT.

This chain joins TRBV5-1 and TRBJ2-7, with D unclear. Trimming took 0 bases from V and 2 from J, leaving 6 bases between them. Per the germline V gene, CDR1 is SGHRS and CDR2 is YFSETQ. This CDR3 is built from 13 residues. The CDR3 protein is CASSLATTYEQYF. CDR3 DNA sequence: TGCGCCAGCAGCTTGGCCACTACCTACGAGCAGTACTTC.

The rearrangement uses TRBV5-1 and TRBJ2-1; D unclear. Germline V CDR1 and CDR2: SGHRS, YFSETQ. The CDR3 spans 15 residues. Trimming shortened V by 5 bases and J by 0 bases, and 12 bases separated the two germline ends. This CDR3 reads CASRTMPSSYNEQFF. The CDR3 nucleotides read TGCGCCAGCAGGACCATGCCTAGCTCCTACAATGAGCAGTTCTTC.

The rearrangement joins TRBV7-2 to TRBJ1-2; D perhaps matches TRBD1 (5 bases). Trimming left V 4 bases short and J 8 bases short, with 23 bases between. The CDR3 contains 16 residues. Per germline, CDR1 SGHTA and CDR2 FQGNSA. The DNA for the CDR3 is TGTGCCAGCAGCTCTGGCCAGGGTGGGCCTCTTGGGGGCTACACCTTC. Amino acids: CASSSGQGGPLGGYTF.

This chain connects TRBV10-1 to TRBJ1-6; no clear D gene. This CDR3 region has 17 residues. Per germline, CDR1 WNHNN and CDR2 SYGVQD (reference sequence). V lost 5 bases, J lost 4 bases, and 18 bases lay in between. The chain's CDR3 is CASSPHPSGRYNSPLHF. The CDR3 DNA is TGCGCCAGCAGTCCCCACCCATCGGGGAGGTATAATTCACCCCTCCACTTT.

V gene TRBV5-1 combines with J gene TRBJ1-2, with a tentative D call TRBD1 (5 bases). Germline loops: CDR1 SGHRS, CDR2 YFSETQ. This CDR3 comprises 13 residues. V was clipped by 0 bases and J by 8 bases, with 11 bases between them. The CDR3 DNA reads TGCGCCAGCAGCTTGGCAGGGAAAGAAGGCTACACCTTC. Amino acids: CASSLAGKEGYTF.

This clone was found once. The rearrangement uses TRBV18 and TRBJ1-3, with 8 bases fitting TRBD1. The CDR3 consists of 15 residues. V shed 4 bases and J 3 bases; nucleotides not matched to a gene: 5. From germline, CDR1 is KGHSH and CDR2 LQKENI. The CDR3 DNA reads TGTGCCAGCTCACTGACAGGGGAAAATGGAAACACCATATATTTT. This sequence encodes CASSLTGENGNTIYF.

CDR3 in amino acids: CSAGQGEGTIYF. The CDR3 bases are TGCAGCGCTGGACAGGGGGAAGGCACCATATATTTT. The chain combines TRBV29-1 with TRBJ1-3, with TRBD1 matching over 10 bases. Per the germline V gene, CDR1 is SQVTM and CDR2 is ANQGSEA. The junction had 6 bases not matched to a gene; V was cut back by 7 bases and J by 9 bases. The length of the CDR3 is 12 residues.

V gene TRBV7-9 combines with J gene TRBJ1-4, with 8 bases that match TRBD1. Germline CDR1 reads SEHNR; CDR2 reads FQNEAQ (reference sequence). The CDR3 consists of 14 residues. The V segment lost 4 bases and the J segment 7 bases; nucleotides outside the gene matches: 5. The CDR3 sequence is CASSSRDRSEKLFF. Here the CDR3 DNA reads TGTGCCAGCAGCTCTCGGGACAGGTCTGAAAAACTGTTTTTT.

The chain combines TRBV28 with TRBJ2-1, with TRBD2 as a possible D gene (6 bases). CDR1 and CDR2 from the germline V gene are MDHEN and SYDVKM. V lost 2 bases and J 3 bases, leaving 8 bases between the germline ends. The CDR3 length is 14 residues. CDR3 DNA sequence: TGTGCCAGCAGTTTACGACTAGTCTACAATGAGCAGTTCTTC. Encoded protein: CASSLRLVYNEQFF.

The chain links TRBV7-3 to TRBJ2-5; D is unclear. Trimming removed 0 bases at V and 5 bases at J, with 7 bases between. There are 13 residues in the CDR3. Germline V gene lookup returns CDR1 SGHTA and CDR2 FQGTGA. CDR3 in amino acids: CASSLTTQETQYF. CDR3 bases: TGTGCCAGCAGCTTAACAACCCAGGAGACCCAGTACTTC. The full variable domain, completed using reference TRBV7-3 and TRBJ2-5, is GAGVSQTPSNKVTEKGKYVELRCDPISGHTALYWYRQSLGQGPEFLIYFQGTGAADDSGLPNDRFFAVRPEGSVSTLKIQRTERGDSAVYLCASSLTTQETQYFGPGTRLLVL.

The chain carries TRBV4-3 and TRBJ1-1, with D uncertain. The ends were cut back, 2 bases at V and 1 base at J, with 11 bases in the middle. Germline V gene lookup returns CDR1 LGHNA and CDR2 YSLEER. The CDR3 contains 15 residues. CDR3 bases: TGCGCCAGCAGCCAATACCAGATAACGAACACTGAAGCTTTCTTT. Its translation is CASSQYQITNTEAFF.

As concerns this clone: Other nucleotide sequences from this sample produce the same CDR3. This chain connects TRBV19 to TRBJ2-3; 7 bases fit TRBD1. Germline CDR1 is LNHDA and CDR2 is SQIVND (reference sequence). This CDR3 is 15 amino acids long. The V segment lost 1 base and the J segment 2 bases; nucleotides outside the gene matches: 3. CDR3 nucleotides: TGTGCCAGTAGTATAGTTGGGACAGACACAGATACGCAGTATTTT. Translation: CASSIVGTDTDTQYF.

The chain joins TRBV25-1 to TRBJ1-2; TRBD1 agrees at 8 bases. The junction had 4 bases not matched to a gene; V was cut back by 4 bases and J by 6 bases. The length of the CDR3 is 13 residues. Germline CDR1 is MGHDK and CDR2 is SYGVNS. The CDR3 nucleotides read TGTGCCAGCAGTGCGACAGGGGTGGATGGCTACACCTTC. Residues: CASSATGVDGYTF.

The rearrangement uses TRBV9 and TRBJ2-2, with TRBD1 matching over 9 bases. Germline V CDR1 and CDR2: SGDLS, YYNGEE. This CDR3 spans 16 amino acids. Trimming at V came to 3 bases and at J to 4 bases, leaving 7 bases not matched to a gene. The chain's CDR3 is CASSGGGQGVTGELFF. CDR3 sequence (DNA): TGTGCCAGCAGCGGCGGGGGACAGGGAGTCACCGGGGAGCTGTTTTTT.